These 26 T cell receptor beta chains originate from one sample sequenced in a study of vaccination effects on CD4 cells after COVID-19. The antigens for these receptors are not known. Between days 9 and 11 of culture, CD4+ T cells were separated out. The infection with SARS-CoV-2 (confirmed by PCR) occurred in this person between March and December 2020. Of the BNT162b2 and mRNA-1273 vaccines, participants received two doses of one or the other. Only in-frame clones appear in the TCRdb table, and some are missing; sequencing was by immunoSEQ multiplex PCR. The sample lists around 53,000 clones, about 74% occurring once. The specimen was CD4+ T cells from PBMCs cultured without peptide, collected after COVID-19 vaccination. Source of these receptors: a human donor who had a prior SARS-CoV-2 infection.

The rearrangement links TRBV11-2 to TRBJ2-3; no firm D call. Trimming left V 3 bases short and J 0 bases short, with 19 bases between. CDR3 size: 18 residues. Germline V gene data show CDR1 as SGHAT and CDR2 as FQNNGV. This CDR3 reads CASSFPRDLGTSTDTQYF. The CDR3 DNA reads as TGTGCCAGCAGCTTCCCCCGCGACTTAGGAACTAGCACAGATACGCAGTATTTT.

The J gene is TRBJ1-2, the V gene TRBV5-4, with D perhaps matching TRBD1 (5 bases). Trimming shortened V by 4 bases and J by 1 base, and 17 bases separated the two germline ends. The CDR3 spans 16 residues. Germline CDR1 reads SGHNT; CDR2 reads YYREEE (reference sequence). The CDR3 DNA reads TGTGCCAGCAGCCACAAAAGTACAGGAAGTAACTATGGCTACACCTTC. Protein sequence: CASSHKSTGSNYGYTF. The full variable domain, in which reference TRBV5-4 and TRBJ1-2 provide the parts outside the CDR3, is ETGVTQSPTHLIKTRGQQVTLRCSSQSGHNTVSWYQQALGQGPQFIFQYYREEENGRGNFPPRFSGLQFPNYSSELNVNALELDDSALYLCASSHKSTGSNYGYTFGSGTRLTVV.

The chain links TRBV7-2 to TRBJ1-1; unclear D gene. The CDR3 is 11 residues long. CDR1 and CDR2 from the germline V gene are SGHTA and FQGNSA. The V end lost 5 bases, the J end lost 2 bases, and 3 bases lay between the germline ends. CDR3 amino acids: CASSLNTEAFF. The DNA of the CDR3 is TGTGCCAGCAGCCTAAACACTGAAGCTTTCTTT. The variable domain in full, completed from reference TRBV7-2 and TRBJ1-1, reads GAGVSQSPSNKVTEKGKDVELRCDPISGHTALYWYRQSLGQGLEFLIYFQGNSAPDKSGLPSDRFSAERTGGSVSTLTIQRTQQEDSAVYLCASSLNTEAFFGQGTRLTVV.

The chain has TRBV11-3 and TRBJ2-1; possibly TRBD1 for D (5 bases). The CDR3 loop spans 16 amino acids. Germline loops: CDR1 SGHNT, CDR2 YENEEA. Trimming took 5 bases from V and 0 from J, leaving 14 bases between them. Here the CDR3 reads CASSATSGHSYNEQFF. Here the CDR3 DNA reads TGTGCCAGCAGCGCGACTTCAGGGCACTCCTACAATGAGCAGTTCTTC.

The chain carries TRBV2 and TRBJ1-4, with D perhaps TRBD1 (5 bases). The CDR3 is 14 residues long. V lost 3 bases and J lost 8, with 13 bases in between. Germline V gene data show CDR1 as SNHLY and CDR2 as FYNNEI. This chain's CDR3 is CASSEGRVGEKLFF. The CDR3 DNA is TGTGCCAGCAGTGAGGGACGGGTGGGGGAAAAACTGTTTTTT.

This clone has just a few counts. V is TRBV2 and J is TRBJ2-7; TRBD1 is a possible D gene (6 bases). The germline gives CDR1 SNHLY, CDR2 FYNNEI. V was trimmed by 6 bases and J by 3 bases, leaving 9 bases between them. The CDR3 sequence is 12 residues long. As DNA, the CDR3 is TGTGCCAGCAGGAGACAGGACTACGAGCAGTACTTC. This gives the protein CASRRQDYEQYF.

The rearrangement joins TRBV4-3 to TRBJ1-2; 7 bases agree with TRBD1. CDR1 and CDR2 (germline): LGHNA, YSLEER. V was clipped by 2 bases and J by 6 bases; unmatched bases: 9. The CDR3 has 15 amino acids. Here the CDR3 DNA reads TGCGCCAGCAGCCAATTCGTTGACAGGGAGGATGGCTACACCTTC. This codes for CASSQFVDREDGYTF.

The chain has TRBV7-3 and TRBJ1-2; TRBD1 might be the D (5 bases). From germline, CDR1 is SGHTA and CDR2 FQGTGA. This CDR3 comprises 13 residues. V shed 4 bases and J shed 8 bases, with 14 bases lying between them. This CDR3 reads CASSSTGGGGYTF. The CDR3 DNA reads TGTGCCAGCAGCTCGACGGGGGGGGGAGGCTACACCTTC.

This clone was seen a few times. The CDR3, as DNA: TGTGCCAGTGGGGGGACCGCTGATTCACCCCTCCACTTT. This sequence encodes CASGGTADSPLHF. V is TRBV5-4 and J is TRBJ1-6; possibly TRBD1 for D (5 bases). V lost 8 bases to trimming and J lost 8 bases, with 14 bases between them. Germline V gene lookup returns CDR1 SGHNT and CDR2 YYREEE (reference sequence). The CDR3 length is 13 residues.

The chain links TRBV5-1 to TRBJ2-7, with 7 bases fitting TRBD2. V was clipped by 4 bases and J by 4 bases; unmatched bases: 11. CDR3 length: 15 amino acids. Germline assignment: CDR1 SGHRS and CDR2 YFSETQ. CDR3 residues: CASSPISGLGYEQYF. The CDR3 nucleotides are TGCGCCAGCAGCCCCATTAGCGGGCTGGGATACGAGCAGTACTTC.

DNA of the CDR3: TGTGCCAGCAGTGAAGATCAACATCGCTACGAGCAGTACTTC. Its protein product is CASSEDQHRYEQYF. The chain has TRBV25-1 and TRBJ2-7; D is unresolved. This CDR3 is built from 14 residues. Deletions cut 2 bases from V and 3 bases from J, with 11 bases between. From germline, CDR1 is MGHDK and CDR2 SYGVNS.

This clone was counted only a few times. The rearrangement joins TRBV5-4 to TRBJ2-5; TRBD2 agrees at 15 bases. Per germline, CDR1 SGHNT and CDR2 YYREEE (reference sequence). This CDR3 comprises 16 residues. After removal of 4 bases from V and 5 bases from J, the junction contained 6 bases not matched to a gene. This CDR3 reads CASSPGTSGGTETQYF. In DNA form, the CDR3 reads TGTGCCAGCAGCCCAGGGACTAGCGGGGGGACGGAGACCCAGTACTTC.

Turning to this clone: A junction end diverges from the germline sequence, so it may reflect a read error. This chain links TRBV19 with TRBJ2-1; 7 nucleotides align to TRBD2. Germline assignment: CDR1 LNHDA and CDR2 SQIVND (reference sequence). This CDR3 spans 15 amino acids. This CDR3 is CASSHGLDRPALMVF. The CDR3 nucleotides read TGTGCCAGTAGTCACGGACTAGATCGTCCCGCCCTTATGGTCTTC.

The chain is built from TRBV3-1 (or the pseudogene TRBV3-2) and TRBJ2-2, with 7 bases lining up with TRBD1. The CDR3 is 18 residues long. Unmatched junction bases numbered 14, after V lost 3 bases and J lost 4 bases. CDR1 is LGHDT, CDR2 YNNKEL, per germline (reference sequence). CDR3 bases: TGTGCCAGCAGCCACGCCGGAAAGGGGGCGGGTTTCACCGGGGAGCTGTTTTTT. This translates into CASSHAGKGAGFTGELFF.

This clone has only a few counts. CDR3 in amino acids: CASSGTSGAYEQYF. As DNA, the CDR3 is TGTGCCAGCAGTGGGACTAGTGGGGCCTACGAGCAGTACTTC. The V and J genes are TRBV2 and TRBJ2-7; 7 bases line up with TRBD2. The CDR3 is 14 residues long. The V gene end was trimmed by 4 bases and the J gene end by 2 bases; junction bases not matched to a gene: 5. CDR1 and CDR2 from the germline V gene are SNHLY and FYNNEI.

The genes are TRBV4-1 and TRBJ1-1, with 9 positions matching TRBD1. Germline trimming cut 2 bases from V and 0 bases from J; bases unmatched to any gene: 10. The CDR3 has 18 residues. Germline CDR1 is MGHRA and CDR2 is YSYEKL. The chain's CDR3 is CASSQRGGRDRVNTEAFF. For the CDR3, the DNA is TGCGCCAGCAGCCAAAGGGGTGGGCGGGACAGGGTGAACACTGAAGCTTTCTTT.

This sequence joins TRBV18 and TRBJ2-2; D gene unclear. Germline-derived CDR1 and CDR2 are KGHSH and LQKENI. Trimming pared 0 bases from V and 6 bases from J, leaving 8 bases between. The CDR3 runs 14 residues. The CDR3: CASSPPSRPGELFF. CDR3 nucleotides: TGTGCCAGCTCACCACCTTCCCGCCCCGGGGAGCTGTTTTTT.

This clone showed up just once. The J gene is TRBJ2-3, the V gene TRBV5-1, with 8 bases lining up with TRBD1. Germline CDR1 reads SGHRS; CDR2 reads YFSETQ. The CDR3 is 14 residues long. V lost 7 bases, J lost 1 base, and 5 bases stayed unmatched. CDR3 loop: CASHGQGGTDTQYF. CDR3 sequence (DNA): TGCGCCAGCCACGGACAGGGTGGCACAGATACGCAGTATTTT.

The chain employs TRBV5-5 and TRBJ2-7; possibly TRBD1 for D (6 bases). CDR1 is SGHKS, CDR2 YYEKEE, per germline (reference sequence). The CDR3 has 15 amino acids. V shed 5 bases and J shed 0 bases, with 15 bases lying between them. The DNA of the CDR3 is TGTGCCAGCAGATTCCGGGACACGAGCTCCTACGAGCAGTACTTC. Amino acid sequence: CASRFRDTSSYEQYF.

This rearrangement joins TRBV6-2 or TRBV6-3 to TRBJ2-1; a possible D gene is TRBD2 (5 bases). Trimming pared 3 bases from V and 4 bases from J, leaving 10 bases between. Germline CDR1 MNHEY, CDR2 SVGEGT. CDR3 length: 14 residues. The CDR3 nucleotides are TGTGCCAGCAGTTATCCGCGGGCGTACAATGAGCAGTTCTTC. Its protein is CASSYPRAYNEQFF.

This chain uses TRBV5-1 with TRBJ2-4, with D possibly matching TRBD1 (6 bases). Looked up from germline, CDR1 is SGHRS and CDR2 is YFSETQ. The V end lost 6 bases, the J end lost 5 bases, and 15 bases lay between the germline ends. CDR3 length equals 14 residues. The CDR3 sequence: CASTTRPGENIQYF. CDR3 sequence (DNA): TGCGCCAGCACTACTAGGCCAGGGGAAAACATTCAGTACTTC.

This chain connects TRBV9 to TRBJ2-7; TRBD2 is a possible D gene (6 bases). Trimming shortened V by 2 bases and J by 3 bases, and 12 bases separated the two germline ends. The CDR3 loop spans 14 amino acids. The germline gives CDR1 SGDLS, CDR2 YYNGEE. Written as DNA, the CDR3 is TGTGCCAGCAGCGTGGGACTGGGAAACTACGAGCAGTACTTC. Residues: CASSVGLGNYEQYF.

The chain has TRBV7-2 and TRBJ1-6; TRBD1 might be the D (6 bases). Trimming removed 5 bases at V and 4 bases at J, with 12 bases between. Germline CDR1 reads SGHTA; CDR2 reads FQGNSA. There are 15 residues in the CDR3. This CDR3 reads CASSLQGQYNSPLHF. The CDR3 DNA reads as TGTGCCAGCAGCCTACAGGGACAATATAATTCACCCCTCCACTTT.

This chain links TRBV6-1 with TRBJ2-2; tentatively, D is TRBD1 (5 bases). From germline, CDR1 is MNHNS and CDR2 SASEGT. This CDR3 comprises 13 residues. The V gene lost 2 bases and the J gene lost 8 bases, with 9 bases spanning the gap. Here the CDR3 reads CASSEPGPGELFF. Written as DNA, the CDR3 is TGTGCCAGCAGTGAACCAGGGCCAGGGGAGCTGTTTTTT.

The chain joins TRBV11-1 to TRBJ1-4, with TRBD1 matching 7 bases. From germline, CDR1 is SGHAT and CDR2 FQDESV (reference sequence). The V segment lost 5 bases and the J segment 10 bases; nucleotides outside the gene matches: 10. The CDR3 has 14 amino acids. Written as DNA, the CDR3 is TGTGCCAGCAGCCAAGGGGGCAGTGGTCGAAAACTGTTTTTT. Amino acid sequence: CASSQGGSGRKLFF.

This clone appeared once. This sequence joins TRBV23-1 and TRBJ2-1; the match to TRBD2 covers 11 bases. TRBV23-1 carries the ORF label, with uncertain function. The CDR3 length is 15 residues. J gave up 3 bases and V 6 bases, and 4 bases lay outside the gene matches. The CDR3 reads CASSEGLADYNEQFF. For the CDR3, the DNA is TGCGCCAGCAGCGAGGGACTAGCGGACTACAATGAGCAGTTCTTC.